A single sample is the source of the 9 T cell receptor beta chains below, sequenced in a study of control samples from healthy donors and cancer patients. Profiling relied on immunoSEQ multiplex PCR, and the TCRdb table lists in-frame clones only, not all of them. The data hold 25,000 to 35,000 clones, with 94% observed a single time. The sample was blood. The source is a man aged 55 to 70 in good health.

V is TRBV7-8 and J is TRBJ2-2, with 12 nucleotides matching TRBD2. This CDR3 contains 19 residues. CDR1 and CDR2 (germline): SGHVS, FQNEAQ. V gave up 5 bases and J gave up 1 base; unmatched junction bases: 11. CDR3 amino acids: CASSPRRKGLAGNTGELFF. Here the CDR3 DNA reads TGTGCCAGCAGCCCCAGACGGAAGGGACTAGCGGGGAACACCGGGGAGCTGTTTTTT.

The V and J genes are TRBV7-2 and TRBJ2-1; 7 bases are shared with TRBD1. V was clipped by 0 bases and J by 9 bases; unmatched bases: 5. This CDR3 is built from 14 residues. Germline-derived CDR1 and CDR2 are SGHTA and FQGNSA. CDR3 DNA: TGTGCCAGCAGCTTAGCGCGAGGGGGCGTTGAGCAGTTCTTC. As protein: CASSLARGGVEQFF.

V is TRBV5-6 and J is TRBJ1-2, with TRBD1 identical over 9 bases. This CDR3 region has 14 residues. CDR1 is SGHDT, CDR2 YYEEEE, per germline. The V and J ends lost 4 bases and 4 bases, in that order; junction bases with no gene match: 5. CDR3 amino acids: CASSVWTGAYGYTF. CDR3 nucleotides: TGTGCCAGCAGCGTCTGGACAGGGGCCTATGGCTACACCTTC.

V usage is TRBV2 and J usage is TRBJ1-6, with 8 bases that match TRBD1. Per germline, CDR1 SNHLY and CDR2 FYNNEI. V dropped 6 bases and J dropped 7; count of bases not matched to a gene: 11. The CDR3 length is 16 residues. CDR3 sequence reads: CASSEHSGTGNSPLHF. CDR3 sequence (DNA): TGTGCCAGCAGCGAACACTCCGGGACAGGCAATTCACCCCTCCACTTT.

The chain links TRBV27 to TRBJ1-1, with TRBD1 as a possible D gene (6 bases). The CDR3 has 16 amino acids. V was clipped by 9 bases and J by 6 bases, with 26 bases between them. Germline CDR1 reads MNHEY; CDR2 reads SMNVEV (reference sequence). The CDR3, as DNA: TGTGCCAGTATGATCCTCGCATTCCGGGACAAAGCTGAAGCTTTCTTT. Encoded protein: CASMILAFRDKAEAFF.

The V and J genes are TRBV19 and TRBJ2-2; D perhaps matches TRBD2 (6 bases). V lost 4 bases to trimming and J lost 4 bases, with 13 bases between them. The CDR3 runs 15 residues. Germline assignment: CDR1 LNHDA and CDR2 SQIVND (reference sequence). The CDR3: CASSSSGLSTGELFF. In DNA, the CDR3 is TGTGCCAGTAGTAGCAGCGGGTTATCCACCGGGGAGCTGTTTTTT.

This clone was seen a single time. This chain links TRBV12-3 or TRBV12-4 with TRBJ1-2, with D maybe TRBD1 (5 bases). This CDR3 has 13 residues. V lost 2 bases to trimming and J lost 3 bases, with 7 bases between them. The CDR3: CASSLRGYYGYTF. In nucleotides, the CDR3 is TGTGCCAGCAGTTTACGGGGGTACTATGGCTACACCTTC.

The chain couples TRBV12-3 or TRBV12-4 to TRBJ1-1, with D perhaps TRBD1 (6 bases). Trimming left V 6 bases short and J 4 bases short, with 12 bases between. CDR3 length equals 13 residues. This chain's CDR3 is CASRQGSGTEAFF. The CDR3 coding sequence is TGTGCCAGCAGGCAGGGGAGCGGCACTGAAGCTTTCTTT.

The chain couples TRBV9 to TRBJ2-5, with 8 bases fitting TRBD2. Germline CDR1 reads SGDLS; CDR2 reads YYNGEE. Trimming removed 6 bases from V and 1 base from J; junction bases left unmatched: 2. The CDR3 is 13 amino acids. Here the CDR3 reads CASNGLAQETQYF. As DNA, the CDR3 is TGTGCCAGCAACGGACTAGCCCAAGAGACCCAGTACTTC. Together with reference TRBV9 and TRBJ2-5, the CDR3 gives the full variable domain: DSGVTQTPKHLITATGQRVTLRCSPRSGDLSVYWYQQSLDQGLQFLIQYYNGEERAKGNILERFSAQQFPDLHSELNLSSLELGDSALYFCASNGLAQETQYFGPGTRLLVL.